This T cell receptor beta chain was captured by sequencing in a study of spatial heterogeneity in lung cancer (dated by TCRdb to between 2018 and 2020). Regarding the complete study: Beta-chain transcripts were consistently detected in greater numbers than alpha-chain transcripts, which likely reflects a higher abundance of beta-chain transcripts. TCR alpha and beta repertoires were quantitatively compared across multiple tumor regions, matched nontumor lung and blood in non-small cell lung cancer. Nonsynonymous mutation counts, determined by whole-exome sequencing of tumor tissue, were related to features of the TCR repertoire. In the raw uncorrected reads, each unique combination of TCR and UMI appeared more than ten times on average. In tumor regions, TCR transcript counts showed a strong correlation with a T cell transcriptional module score derived from matched bulk RNA-seq. At surgery, both alpha and beta chains were TCR-sequenced in 200 to 250 tumor regions, about 64 matched nontumor lung samples and some 60 PBMC samples.

Overall study results and their limits: TCR-seq was estimated to cover only approximately 6.6% of tumor T cells for alpha chains and approximately 13% for beta chains. The number of expanded intratumoral alpha and beta TCRs correlated with the tumor nonsynonymous mutation count. Counts of ubiquitous and regional expanded TCRs were found to correlate with counts of ubiquitous and regional nonsynonymous mutations, respectively. Additional single-cell paired TCR alpha and beta sequencing was considered necessary to confirm, at a functional level, the hypothesis that regional TCRs recognize regional mutations.

This clonotype was seen ten or more times. What this receptor recognizes is not known. Qualities for individual bases were not recorded, and no much larger clone is one base off. The sample's time point label is to be understood as: sample taken at primary tumor resection. Donors were 65 to 85 patients with early-stage, untreated non-small cell lung cancer from the lung TRACERx cohort. TCR sequencing used whole RNA extracted from tumor and nontumor lung tissue, or from cryopreserved PBMC samples, without cell sorting. Only patients with enough RNA available from two or more tumor regions were chosen for TCR sequencing. Before being selected, tumor and adjacent nontumor lung specimens were reviewed by a lung pathologist. Libraries came from 5' RACE. Instrument on record: NextSeq 500. The TCR library protocol attached a unique molecular identifier to each TCR cDNA molecule to allow correction of PCR and sequencing errors. Concerning the study's data processing: Decombinator tools were used for TCR identification, UMI-based error correction and CDR3 extraction. TCRs above a frequency of 2 per 1,000, corresponding to the top 1% of the tumor frequency distribution, were defined as expanded. Expanded tumor TCRs statistically deemed absent (corrected P<0.05) from at least one tumor region were classed as regional, and all other expanded tumor TCRs were classed as ubiquitous. Each repertoire was subsampled 100 times to 5,000 TCRs, after which Renyi diversity was computed with the R vegan package. CDR3 similarity networks were built from amino acid triplet string-kernel similarity, with CDR3s being connected when pairwise similarity was above 0.82. TCRdb itself trimmed the public reads at Q25 with fastp, ran MiXCR and retained productive beta chains. CDR3 protein duplicates are merged, each entry listing the most common genes and DNA. The V and J calls were not made by the authors but by TCRdb's processing. The sample contains about 24,000 distinct CDR3 sequences, more than 8% of them found a single time. Of the sample, around 7.3% falls within the top ten clones.

The sequence was collected from a male donor with early-stage non-small cell lung cancer. Sequences were derived from lung tumor tissue, sampled at surgery.

The DNA is as follows: TGTGCCAGCAGCCTTAGGACAGCCCTCTATGGCTACACCTTC. It codes for CASSLRTALYGYTF. Recombination connected TRBV7-9 to TRBJ1-2, with TRBD1 tentatively as D gene (6 bases match). V is cut by 5 bases and J by 4 bases, and the space between the germline ends is 14 bases. The germline V gene (reference sequence) specifies SEHNR as CDR1 and FQNEAQ as CDR2. Measured from the cysteine to the phenylalanine, the CDR3 is 14 residues long. Only the CDR3 region is kept as DNA, spanning 42 bases read in frame from base 1. Reference TRBV7-9 and TRBJ1-2 proteins supply the regions before and after the CDR3; the full variable domain is: DTGVSQNPRHKITKRGQNVTFRCDPISEHNRLYWYRQTLGQGPEFLTYFQNEAQLEKSRLLSDRFSAERPKGSFSTLEIQRTEQGDSAMYLCASSLRTALYGYTFGSGTRLTVV.